One sample yielded the 11 T cell receptor beta chains listed below, sequenced in a study of blood T cell repertoires in COVID-19. Profiling relied on immunoSEQ multiplex PCR, and the TCRdb table lists in-frame clones only, not all of them. The repertoire holds more than 75,000 clones, with more than 70% as singletons. Sequencing was carried out using peripheral blood. These receptors came from a woman of 80 years or more with active COVID-19.

The chain has TRBV20-1 and TRBJ1-5; D gene ambiguous. The V gene's germline CDR1 is DFQATT and CDR2 SNEGSKA (reference sequence). This CDR3 is 15 amino acids long. The V and J ends lost 3 bases and 0 bases respectively, with 12 bases between them. The CDR3 DNA follows: TGCAGTGCTAGTATTCCCGGGTATAGCAATCAGCCCCAGCATTTT. Translation gives CSASIPGYSNQPQHF.

The V call is TRBV9, the J call TRBJ2-1; D uncertain. Germline loops: CDR1 SGDLS, CDR2 YYNGEE. The CDR3 is 15 residues long. V was clipped by 3 bases and J by 4 bases, with 14 bases between them. CDR3 nucleotide sequence: TGTGCCAGCAGCGCCCACCACCGAGGATACAATGAGCAGTTCTTC. Its translation: CASSAHHRGYNEQFF. The entire variable domain, with the rest obtained from reference TRBV9 and TRBJ2-1, is as follows: DSGVTQTPKHLITATGQRVTLRCSPRSGDLSVYWYQQSLDQGLQFLIQYYNGEERAKGNILERFSAQQFPDLHSELNLSSLELGDSALYFCASSAHHRGYNEQFFGPGTRLTVL.

The chain joins TRBV28 to TRBJ2-5, with unresolved D. The CDR3 covers 17 residues. Trimming left V 6 bases short and J 5 bases short, with 25 bases between. In germline, CDR1 is MDHEN, CDR2 SYDVKM. CDR3 nucleotides: TGTGCCAGCAGCCCTACAGAAAACCAACCCGGTGCGGAGACCCAGTACTTC. Translated, it gives CASSPTENQPGAETQYF.

In its sample, this clone was seen a few times. The chain carries TRBV18 and TRBJ2-5; D may be TRBD2 (7 bases). The CDR3 is 16 residues long. Per germline, CDR1 KGHSH and CDR2 LQKENI. The V end lost 3 bases, the J end lost 5 bases, and 19 bases lay between the germline ends. The CDR3 loop is CASSPAGGGGPETQYF. The CDR3 nucleotides are TGTGCCAGCTCACCCGCCGGAGGGGGGGGGCCCGAGACCCAGTACTTC. Filled out from reference TRBV18 and TRBJ2-5, the complete variable domain reads NAGVMQNPRHLVRRRGQEARLRCSPMKGHSHVYWYRQLPEEGLKFMVYLQKENIIDESGMPKERFSAEFPKEGPSILRIQQVVRGDSAAYFCASSPAGGGGPETQYFGPGTRLLVL.

The genes are TRBV7-9 and TRBJ2-7; 9 bases are shared with TRBD2. This CDR3 is 16 amino acids long. CDR1 is SEHNR, CDR2 FQNEAQ, per germline (reference sequence). J was trimmed by 5 bases and V by 1 base; bases with no gene match: 9. This chain's CDR3 is CASSLVAGAGFNEQYF. CDR3 sequence (DNA): TGTGCCAGCAGCTTAGTAGCGGGAGCTGGGTTTAACGAGCAGTACTTC. Full variable domain (outside the CDR3, taken from reference TRBV7-9 and TRBJ2-7): DTGVSQNPRHKITKRGQNVTFRCDPISEHNRLYWYRQTLGQGPEFLTYFQNEAQLEKSRLLSDRFSAERPKGSFSTLEIQRTEQGDSAMYLCASSLVAGAGFNEQYFGPGTRLTVT.

The V and J genes are TRBV3-1 (or the pseudogene TRBV3-2) and TRBJ2-4; TRBD2 agrees at 7 bases. The germline V gene encodes CDR1 LGHDT and CDR2 YNNKEL (reference sequence). Trimming removed 3 bases from V and 7 bases from J; junction bases left unmatched: 3. This CDR3 is 13 amino acids long. CDR3 nucleotide sequence: TGTGCCAGCAGCCAGAGCGGGGCGAACATTCAGTACTTC. Its translation is CASSQSGANIQYF.

The rearrangement joins TRBV5-1 to TRBJ1-2, with a tentative D call TRBD1 (5 bases). Trimming took 0 bases from V and 7 from J, leaving 10 bases between them. CDR1 SGHRS and CDR2 YFSETQ come from the germline V gene. This CDR3 is 13 amino acids long. CDR3 nucleotides: TGCGCCAGCAGCTTGGAAGGGGCAGCTGGCTACACCTTC. Amino acids: CASSLEGAAGYTF.

The chain is built from TRBV4-2 and TRBJ1-2; 9 nucleotides agree with TRBD1. This CDR3 is built from 14 residues. CDR1 and CDR2 (germline): LGHNA, YNFKEQ. With V trimmed by 4 bases and J by 7 bases, 7 bases remained unmatched. CDR3 DNA sequence: TGTGCCAGCAGCCCCTCGGACAGGGGACTTGGCTACACCTTC. Residues: CASSPSDRGLGYTF.

The DNA of the CDR3 is TGTGCTAGTGCCTCCGGGACAGGGGGCAGCGCAGATACGCAGTATTTT. Translating it yields CASASGTGGSADTQYF. The chain combines TRBV12-5 with TRBJ2-3, with TRBD1 identical over 12 bases. Germline CDR1 LGHNT, CDR2 FRNRAP. Losses at the gene ends were 7 bases for V and 4 bases for J; bases not matched to a gene: 9. The CDR3 is made up of 16 amino acids.

Here the CDR3 reads CASSRLGREVWAQYF. The CDR3 DNA is TGTGCCAGCAGCCGGCTGGGGCGGGAGGTTTGGGCCCAGTACTTC. V gene TRBV14 combines with J gene TRBJ2-5, with 8 bases aligning to TRBD2. V shed 4 bases and J 9 bases; nucleotides not matched to a gene: 13. Germline V gives CDR1 SGHDN, CDR2 FVKESK. The CDR3 length is 15 residues. The whole variable domain, remainder taken from reference TRBV14 and TRBJ2-5, is EAGVTQFPSHSVIEKGQTVTLRCDPISGHDNLYWYRRVMGKEIKFLLHFVKESKQDESGMPNNRFLAERTGGTYSTLKVQPAELEDSGVYFCASSRLGREVWAQYFGPGTRLLVL.

The chain combines TRBV30 with TRBJ2-1; no reliable D call. The germline V and J ends were trimmed by 5 bases and 0 bases, with 11 bases remaining between them. The CDR3 loop spans 14 amino acids. Germline CDR1 GTSNPN, CDR2 SVGIG (reference sequence). The CDR3 DNA reads as TGTGCCTGGGGTCTGGAGAACTCCTACAATGAGCAGTTCTTC. Translation: CAWGLENSYNEQFF.